The 3 T cell receptor beta chains below were found in one sample sequenced in a study of Ad26.COV2.S vaccination and SARS-CoV-2 variants. Treatment described: 15 to 20 received Ad26.COV2.S at low or high dose, single or two shots; five or six received placebo; per-sample allocation not given. After the first vaccine or placebo injection, samples were drawn on day 63. Here immunoSEQ multiplex PCR was the method, and the copy in TCRdb shows in-frame clones only, minus some. The data hold more than 300,000 clones, with approximately 90% observed a single time. The sequenced sample was peripheral blood, obtained in a trial of Ad26.COV2.S vaccine versus placebo. Receptors were obtained from a person aged 18-60 years who received the Ad26.COV2.S COVID-19 vaccine or a placebo.

The chain carries TRBV6-5 and TRBJ2-1, with D uncertain. The CDR3 length is 15 residues. Germline assignment: CDR1 MNHEY and CDR2 SVGAGI. The ends were cut back, 4 bases at V and 0 bases at J, with 10 bases in the middle. This CDR3 is CASSLGRSSYNEQFF. The CDR3 DNA reads TGTGCCAGCAGTTTGGGCAGGAGCTCCTACAATGAGCAGTTCTTC.

The chain combines TRBV28 with TRBJ1-1, with D possibly being TRBD1 (5 bases). The CDR3 sequence is 11 residues long. The germline gives CDR1 MDHEN, CDR2 SYDVKM. V gave up 4 bases and J gave up 9 bases, with 9 bases separating them. This CDR3 reads CASSSRDQAFF. In DNA form, the CDR3 reads TGTGCCAGCAGTTCCAGGGACCAAGCTTTCTTT.

The chain employs TRBV5-8 and TRBJ1-2, with unresolved D. V gave up 0 bases and J gave up 2 bases, with 8 bases separating them. The CDR3 sequence is 14 residues long. The germline gives CDR1 SGHTS, CDR2 YDEGEE. The CDR3 reads CASSLGAANYGYTF. The DNA of the CDR3 is TGTGCCAGCAGCTTGGGGGCAGCGAACTATGGCTACACCTTC.